This is a list of T cell receptor beta chains from one sample in a study of shared clonotypes between healthy human individuals. The repertoire was sequenced with immunoSEQ multiplex PCR; TCRdb's copy has only in-frame clones and lacks some. The data contain some 2.4 million clones, approximately 93% of them singletons. The sample was naive CD4+ T cells from PBMCs. These receptors all come from a man aged 18 to 30 in good health. Some clones in this sample may be carry-over from other donors' samples. The CDR3 runs from the conserved cysteine through the conserved F or W. D genes are given only for firm matches. For some rows the clone size is stated as once, few or many, or as a class when expanded; others skip it.

CDR3 protein,CDR3 DNA,J gene,D gene,clone size,V gene
CASSYDSQETQYF,TGTGCCAGCAGTTACGACAGTCAAGAGACCCAGTACTTC,TRBJ2-5,.,.,TRBV6-6
CASTRVLYTQYF,TGTGCCAGCACGCGGGTTTTATATACGCAGTATTTT,TRBJ2-3,.,.,TRBV6-6
CASSLSRDVPEQYF,TGTGCCAGCAGCTTATCACGGGATGTCCCGGAGCAGTACTTC,TRBJ2-7,.,.,TRBV7-3
CASSYGGLVSNEQFF,TGTGCCAGCAGTTACGGGGGACTAGTTAGCAATGAGCAGTTCTTC,TRBJ2-1,TRBD2,.,TRBV6-5
CASSWAGRSYEQYF,TGTGCCAGCAGTTGGGCGGGACGTTCCTACGAGCAGTACTTC,TRBJ2-7,.,.,TRBV6-5
CASSPNTPALTDTQYF,TGTGCCAGCTCACCAAATACTCCAGCCCTCACAGATACGCAGTATTTT,TRBJ2-3,.,.,TRBV18
CASSFLSGVGSSPLHF,TGTGCCAGCAGTTTCCTCAGTGGTGTCGGGTCTTCACCCCTCCACTTT,TRBJ1-6,.,.,TRBV28
CASSSNFLGELFF,TGTGCCAGCAGTTCTAATTTCCTAGGGGAGCTGTTTTTT,TRBJ2-2,.,.,TRBV6-5
CAWSKGLAGGSNEQFF,TGTGCCTGGAGCAAAGGATTAGCGGGAGGGAGCAATGAGCAGTTCTTC,TRBJ2-1,TRBD2,.,TRBV30
CASSQGLEFSGETQYF,TGCGCCAGCAGCCAGGGACTAGAGTTTTCTGGGGAGACCCAGTACTTC,TRBJ2-5,TRBD2,.,TRBV5-1
CASSESGVGSPDTQYF,TGCGCCAGCAGTGAGTCGGGTGTCGGTAGCCCGGATACGCAGTATTTT,TRBJ2-3,.,.,TRBV10-1
CASSRTVSYEQYF,TGTGCCAGTAGTAGAACCGTCTCATACGAGCAGTACTTC,TRBJ2-7,.,.,TRBV19
CAFAAPGADTQYF,TGTGCCTTCGCGGCCCCGGGCGCAGATACGCAGTATTTT,TRBJ2-3,.,.,TRBV21-1
CASSFPPSGGSTDTQYF,TGTGCCAGCAGCTTTCCCCCTAGCGGGGGTAGCACAGATACGCAGTATTTT,TRBJ2-3,TRBD2,.,TRBV5-4
CASSQVVQGVAFF,TGTGCCAGCAGCCAAGTAGTACAGGGCGTCGCTTTCTTT,TRBJ1-1,.,.,TRBV4-2
CASSLAGNEKLFF,TGTGCCAGCAGTTTAGCAGGGAATGAAAAACTGTTTTTT,TRBJ1-4,.,.,TRBV27
CASSLTRGDEQYF,TGTGCCAGCAGCTTAACACGGGGGGACGAGCAGTACTTC,TRBJ2-7,TRBD2,.,TRBV7-3
CASSPAASGSRYEQYF,TGTGCCAGCAGCCCGGCGGCTAGCGGGAGCAGGTACGAGCAGTACTTC,TRBJ2-7,TRBD2,.,TRBV5-6
CASSPYGGDEKLFF,TGTGCCAGCTCACCGTACGGGGGGGATGAAAAACTGTTTTTT,TRBJ1-4,.,once,TRBV18
CASSDGPGNEQFF,TGCGCCAGCAGTGACGGCCCGGGAAATGAGCAGTTCTTC,TRBJ2-1,.,.,TRBV10-1
CASSFIAGGPNEQFF,TGTGCCAGCAGTTTTATAGCGGGAGGGCCCAATGAGCAGTTCTTC,TRBJ2-1,TRBD2,.,TRBV27
CASSYSRAMNTEAFF,TGTGCCAGCAGTTACTCGCGGGCTATGAACACTGAAGCTTTCTTT,TRBJ1-1,.,.,TRBV6-5
CASLGQGISYNEQFF,TGTGCCAGCCTCGGACAGGGAATATCCTACAATGAGCAGTTCTTC,TRBJ2-1,TRBD1,.,TRBV28
CASSAVDRREGPHTQYF,TGCGCCAGCAGTGCAGTTGATAGGCGGGAGGGCCCACATACGCAGTATTTT,TRBJ2-3,TRBD2,.,TRBV10-1
CASSPGNNYGYTF,TGTGCCAGCTCACCAGGAAATAACTATGGCTACACCTTC,TRBJ1-2,.,.,TRBV18
CASSSAVGAYNEQFF,TGCGCCAGCAGCTCTGCCGTCGGGGCTTACAATGAGCAGTTCTTC,TRBJ2-1,.,.,TRBV5-1
CASSEGGSASSYEQYF,TGTGCCAGCAGCGAGGGGGGCTCGGCCAGCTCCTACGAGCAGTACTTC,TRBJ2-7,.,.,TRBV4-2
CASSLGGSSYEQYF,TGTGCCAGCAGCTTGGGGGGTAGCTCCTACGAGCAGTACTTC,TRBJ2-7,.,.,TRBV5-4
CASSSRTASGSYNEQFF,TGTGCCAGCAGCTCCCGTACGGCTAGCGGGAGCTACAATGAGCAGTTCTTC,TRBJ2-1,TRBD2,.,TRBV11-2
CASRPGLATNTGELFF,TGTGCCAGCAGGCCGGGACTAGCGACGAACACCGGGGAGCTGTTTTTT,TRBJ2-2,TRBD2,.,TRBV2
CASSLGSGGETQYF,TGTGCCAGCAGCTTAGGGTCAGGGGGAGAGACCCAGTACTTC,TRBJ2-5,TRBD1,.,TRBV11-3
CASRLGQRNTEAFF,TGTGCCAGCCGGCTGGGACAGAGGAACACTGAAGCTTTCTTT,TRBJ1-1,TRBD1,.,TRBV19
CASSDRVTGYTF,TGTGCCAGCAGCGACAGGGTGACTGGCTACACCTTC,TRBJ1-2,TRBD1,.,TRBV2
CASSSIYTAPGADGYTF,TGCGCCAGCAGCTCGATTTACACCGCCCCTGGAGCTGATGGCTACACCTTC,TRBJ1-2,.,.,TRBV5-1
CASSLYRRGHTEAFF,TGTGCCAGCAGTTTATACCGCCGGGGGCACACTGAAGCTTTCTTT,TRBJ1-1,.,.,TRBV27
CASSYDRDRETQYF,TGTGCCAGTAGCTACGACAGGGATCGGGAGACCCAGTACTTC,TRBJ2-5,TRBD1,.,TRBV19
CASIYRDRHSYGYTF,TGTGCCAGCATTTATCGGGACAGACACTCTTATGGCTACACCTTC,TRBJ1-2,TRBD1,.,TRBV28
CAISVMGAYEQYF,TGTGCCATCAGTGTTATGGGAGCCTACGAGCAGTACTTC,TRBJ2-7,.,.,TRBV10-3
CASTRAIETQYF,TGTGCCAGTACCAGGGCCATAGAGACCCAGTACTTC,TRBJ2-5,.,.,TRBV19
CASSLAGIFTGELFF,TGTGCCAGCAGTTTAGCGGGGATCTTCACCGGGGAGCTGTTTTTT,TRBJ2-2,.,.,TRBV28
CASSYSTGGVSTEAFF,TGCGCCAGCAGCTACTCAACAGGGGGCGTGAGCACTGAAGCTTTCTTT,TRBJ1-1,TRBD1,.,TRBV5-1
CASSYWRVEETQYF,TGTGCCAGCAGTTACTGGCGGGTAGAAGAGACCCAGTACTTC,TRBJ2-5,.,.,TRBV6-6
CASSLRAGEETQYF,TGCGCCAGCAGCTTGCGGGCGGGGGAAGAGACCCAGTACTTC,TRBJ2-5,TRBD2,.,TRBV5-1
CASSYRNEQFF,TGTGCCAGCAGTTACAGGAATGAGCAGTTCTTC,TRBJ2-1,.,few,TRBV6-5
CASSPGTIVGTQYF,TGTGCCAGCAGCCCCGGGACTATCGTTGGTACGCAGTATTTT,TRBJ2-3,TRBD2,.,TRBV28
CASSSQTGLARGEQFF,TGCGCCAGCAGCAGCCAGACGGGACTAGCTAGGGGTGAGCAGTTCTTC,TRBJ2-1,TRBD2,once,TRBV5-1
CASSALRLAEGSSYNEQFF,TGCGCCAGCAGCGCTCTGAGGCTAGCGGAGGGAAGCTCCTACAATGAGCAGTTCTTC,TRBJ2-1,TRBD2,.,TRBV4-1
CASSFGDGSTDTQYF,TGTGCCAGCAGCTTTGGAGACGGAAGCACAGATACGCAGTATTTT,TRBJ2-3,.,.,TRBV5-6
CASREGTGSYNEQFF,TGTGCCAGCAGGGAGGGGACGGGTTCCTACAATGAGCAGTTCTTC,TRBJ2-1,.,.,TRBV2
CAWSGQGYEQYF,TGTGCCTGGAGTGGACAGGGCTACGAGCAGTACTTC,TRBJ2-7,TRBD1,few,TRBV30
CSVEEDKRDTQYF,TGCAGCGTCGAAGAGGATAAAAGGGATACGCAGTATTTT,TRBJ2-3,.,.,TRBV29-1